This T cell receptor beta chain is from a study of blood T cells in healthy people across ages. Study results and limitations: When one million T cells were used, diversity estimates were thought to be underestimates.

Worth noting for this clonotype: Antigen: not known.

Sample-barcoded 5' priming and a J-beta primer mix drove a second PCR of about 6 to 12 cycles. TCRdb passed the 5' RACE reads through MiXCR, listing each CDR3 protein once. Of about 830,000 distinct CDR3 sequences listed, around 62% are singletons. The authors isolated at least 7 million PBMCs per sample. Per germline, CDR1 MNHNY and CDR2 SVGAGI (reference sequence). V shed 0 bases and J 9 bases; nucleotides not matched to a gene: 8. The CDR3 is made up of 16 amino acids. The receptor's source is a man in his thirties or forties in good health. Sequencing input: blood. The V and J genes are TRBV6-6 and TRBJ2-1; 10 nucleotides agree with TRBD2. The CDR3 DNA follows: TGTGCCAGCAGTTACTCAAGGAGCGGGGGGGCGGGTGAGCAGTTCTTC. It yields the protein CASSYSRSGGAGEQFF.